This is a list of T cell receptor beta chains from one sample in a study of shared clonotypes between healthy human individuals. Some clones are missing from TCRdb's copy, which holds only in-frame ones; the method was immunoSEQ multiplex PCR. The repertoire consists of about 1.5 million clones, with approximately 97% occurring once and the leading ten covering 0.95% to 1.5%. Sequencing was done on a sample of naive CD4+ T cells sorted from blood. These receptors came from a man between 25 and 39 years old in good health. CDR3s include the opening cysteine and the closing phenylalanine or tryptophan. The D gene is left open where the match is weak. Size values are once, few and many counts, or a class for expanded clones, and some rows have none.

D gene,clone size,V gene,J gene,CDR3 DNA,CDR3 protein
TRBD1,once,TRBV6-6,TRBJ1-2,TGTGCCAGCAGTAGGGACAGGGGGGAGGATGGCTACACCTTC,CASSRDRGEDGYTF
.,few,TRBV5-1,TRBJ2-2,TGCGCCAGCAGCTTGGACCACCGACAGAACACCGGGGAGCTGTTTTTT,CASSLDHRQNTGELFF
TRBD2,.,TRBV7-6,TRBJ2-7,TGTGCCAGCAGCTTAGGGACTAGCGGGAGAGGGAGCTCCTACGAGCAGTACTTC,CASSLGTSGRGSSYEQYF
.,.,TRBV28,TRBJ2-7,TGTGCCAGCAGTTTCGACAGTGTGCACGAGCAGTACTTC,CASSFDSVHEQYF
.,.,TRBV23-1,TRBJ2-3,TGCGCCAGCATCCCCGGACGGGTACCGGCAGATACGCAGTATTTT,CASIPGRVPADTQYF
TRBD1,.,TRBV5-8,TRBJ2-7,TGTGCCAGCAGGACGTTCAGGGGGCGGTACGAGCAGTACTTC,CASRTFRGRYEQYF
TRBD1,.,TRBV6-1,TRBJ2-7,TGTGCCAGCAAGGACAGGGCAACCTACGAGCAGTACTTC,CASKDRATYEQYF
.,.,TRBV12-5,TRBJ2-2,TGTGCTAGTGGCCAAGGGAACACCGGGGAGCTGTTTTTT,CASGQGNTGELFF
TRBD1,.,TRBV6-1,TRBJ1-5,TGTGCCAGCAGTGAAGGGACAGGGGGCCCTCAGCCCCAGCATTTT,CASSEGTGGPQPQHF
.,.,TRBV27,TRBJ1-5,TGTGCCAGCCAAAGGGTCGGGGTAAATCAGCCCCAGCATTTT,CASQRVGVNQPQHF
.,.,TRBV21-1,TRBJ2-4,TGTGCCAGCAGCAAAGAGGGCTGGACAAAAAACATTCAGTACTTC,CASSKEGWTKNIQYF
.,.,TRBV11-2,TRBJ2-7,TGTGCCAGCAGCTTAACAATTATTGGGAGCGGACTGTCCTACGAGCAGTACTTC,CASSLTIIGSGLSYEQYF
TRBD1,.,TRBV2,TRBJ1-2,TGTGCCGGAGGGGAACAGGGGACTAACTATGGCTACACCTTC,CAGGEQGTNYGYTF